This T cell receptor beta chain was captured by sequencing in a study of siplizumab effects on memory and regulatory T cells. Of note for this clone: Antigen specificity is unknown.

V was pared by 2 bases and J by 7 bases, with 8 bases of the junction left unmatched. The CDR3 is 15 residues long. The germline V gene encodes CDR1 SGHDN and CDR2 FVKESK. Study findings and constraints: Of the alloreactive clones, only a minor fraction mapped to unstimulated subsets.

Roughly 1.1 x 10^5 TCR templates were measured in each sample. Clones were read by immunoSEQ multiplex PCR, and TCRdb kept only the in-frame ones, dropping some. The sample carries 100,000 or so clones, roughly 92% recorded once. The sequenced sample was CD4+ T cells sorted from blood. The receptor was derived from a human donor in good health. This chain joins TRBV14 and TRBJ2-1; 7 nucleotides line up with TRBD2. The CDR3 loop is CASSQPTGGVNEQFF. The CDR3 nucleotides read TGTGCCAGCAGCCAACCCACGGGAGGAGTTAATGAGCAGTTCTTC.